Listed below are T cell receptor beta chains from one sample, sequenced in a study of cytomegalovirus exposure and HLA in healthy donors. Clones were sequenced by immunoSEQ multiplex PCR, and TCRdb holds only the in-frame ones, with some missing. The sample holds about 190,000 clones, roughly 88% seen once. The sample comprised PBMCs. The receptors were gathered from a woman under 30 in good health and CMV-seronegative. Each CDR3 is given with its conserved first and last residue. D genes are given only for firm matches. Not all rows give a size; the values are once, few, many and, for expanded clones, a class.

>TRBV30|TRBJ1-2|NA|NA
CAWSPPTEAGSYTF
TGTGCCTGGAGTCCCCCCACTGAAGCCGGGAGCTACACCTTC
>TRBV7-6|TRBJ2-7|TRBD1|NA
CASSPTGDEQYF
TGTGCCAGCAGCCCGACAGGGGACGAGCAGTACTTC
>TRBV19|TRBJ1-2|TRBD1|NA
CASSMDRGGYTF
TGTGCCAGTAGTATGGACAGGGGTGGCTACACCTTC
>TRBV19|TRBJ2-1|TRBD2|once
CASRGLAGYNEQFF
TGTGCCAGCCGGGGACTAGCGGGTTACAATGAGCAGTTCTTC
>TRBV11-2|TRBJ1-4|TRBD1|NA
CASSLDFGTGTEKLFF
TGTGCCAGCAGCTTAGATTTTGGGACAGGGACCGAAAAACTGTTTTTT
>TRBV28|TRBJ2-6|TRBD1|NA
CASRQTGTGANVLTF
TGTGCCAGCAGGCAGACAGGGACTGGGGCCAACGTCCTGACTTTC
>TRBV30|TRBJ2-5|NA|NA
CAWSVLRGETQYF
TGTGCCTGGAGTGTACTAAGGGGGGAGACCCAGTACTTC
>TRBV4-1|TRBJ1-1|TRBD1|NA
CASSQRQGFRPETEAFF
TGCGCCAGCAGCCAACGACAGGGGTTCCGTCCGGAAACTGAAGCTTTCTTT
>TRBV5-4|TRBJ2-1|TRBD2|NA
CASGRASGPDYNEQFF
TGTGCCAGCGGGAGGGCCTCCGGGCCAGACTACAATGAGCAGTTCTTC
>TRBV7-9|TRBJ2-2|NA|NA
CASTRSETGELFF
TGTGCCAGCACACGATCAGAAACCGGGGAGCTGTTTTTT
>TRBV18|TRBJ2-7|TRBD1|NA
CASSPGQTRGYEQYF
TGTGCCAGCTCACCGGGACAGACCCGCGGCTACGAGCAGTACTTC
>TRBV11-3|TRBJ2-7|TRBD2|once
CASSLESSGPGEQYF
TGTGCCAGCAGCTTAGAGTCTAGCGGGCCGGGGGAGCAGTACTTC
>TRBV7-2|TRBJ1-1|NA|NA
CASSPKRTGRWTEAFF
TGTGCCAGCAGCCCCAAAAGGACCGGGAGATGGACTGAAGCTTTCTTT
>TRBV12-5|TRBJ2-1|NA|NA
CASGRLGTYNEQFF
TGTGCTAGTGGCCGACTCGGGACATACAATGAGCAGTTCTTC
>TRBV9|TRBJ1-3|NA|NA
CASSVGAGPGNTIYF
TGTGCCAGCAGCGTAGGTGCAGGGCCTGGAAACACCATATATTTT
>TRBV28|TRBJ2-7|NA|NA
CASSPRVRPPYEQYF
TGTGCCAGCAGTCCCAGGGTGCGCCCCCCCTACGAGCAGTACTTC
>TRBV7-9|TRBJ2-7|NA|NA
CASSFQGKIYEQYF
TGTGCCAGCAGCTTCCAGGGGAAGATCTACGAGCAGTACTTC
>TRBV6-1|TRBJ2-2|TRBD1|NA
CASRGTGTNTGELFF
TGTGCCAGCAGAGGGACAGGGACCAACACCGGGGAGCTGTTTTTT
>TRBV5-4|TRBJ2-3|NA|NA
CASIASGDTQYF
TGTGCCAGCATCGCGTCGGGAGATACGCAGTATTTT
>TRBV27|TRBJ1-2|NA|NA
CASSFKPTVYGYTF
TGTGCCAGCAGTTTCAAGCCGACAGTTTATGGCTACACCTTC
>TRBV2|TRBJ2-7|NA|NA
CASSEGLPVRQYF
TGTGCCAGCAGTGAAGGACTGCCCGTGAGGCAGTACTTC
>TRBV5-1|TRBJ2-7|TRBD1|NA
CASSLTHRGSYEQYF
TGCGCCAGCAGCTTGACCCACAGGGGGTCCTACGAGCAGTACTTC
>TRBV6-5|TRBJ2-3|TRBD1|NA
CASSQTGGSTDTQYF
TGTGCCAGCAGTCAGACAGGGGGGAGCACAGATACGCAGTATTTT
>TRBV30|TRBJ1-5|NA|NA
CAWSWPYSNQPQHF
TGTGCCTGGAGTTGGCCGTATAGCAATCAGCCCCAGCATTTT
>TRBV2|TRBJ2-7|NA|NA
CASSPGRNYEQYF
TGTGCCAGCAGCCCCGGGAGAAACTACGAGCAGTACTTC
>TRBV28|TRBJ2-7|NA|once
CASSRRGEQYF
TGTGCCAGCAGCCGTAGGGGCGAGCAGTACTTC
>TRBV6-1|TRBJ2-5|NA|NA
CASSGRQVKETQYF
TGTGCCAGCAGTGGCCGACAGGTGAAAGAGACCCAGTACTTC
>TRBV6-5|TRBJ1-1|NA|NA
CASSQGVNTEAFF
TGTGCCAGCAGCCAAGGAGTTAACACTGAAGCTTTCTTT
>TRBV5-1|TRBJ2-7|TRBD1|NA
CASSSNRDRVSSEQYF
TGCGCCAGCAGCTCGAACCGGGACAGGGTATCCAGCGAGCAGTACTTC
>TRBV2|TRBJ1-1|NA|few
CASSQARAGEAFF
TGTGCCAGCAGCCAGGCCAGGGCAGGTGAAGCTTTCTTT
>TRBV10-3|TRBJ2-2|NA|NA
CATRGPGELFF
TGTGCCACCCGAGGGCCCGGGGAGCTGTTTTTT
>TRBV7-5|TRBJ1-5|NA|NA
CVRSLRQGRFNQPQHF
TGTGTCAGAAGCTTGAGACAGGGCAGATTCAATCAGCCCCAGCATTTT